This TCR beta chain was recorded in a study of cytomegalovirus exposure and HLA in healthy donors (dated by TCRdb to 2015 to 2018). With regard to the full study: An earlier analysis of approximately 640 of the donors reported about 250 Gb of sequence data and some 120 million unique TCR beta sequences from 190 million or so T cells. A later analysis re-examined previously published TCR beta repertoires from around 670 donors and added high-resolution HLA genotyping to investigate patterns of TCR occurrence. To predict cytomegalovirus infection status, the study combined high-throughput TCR immunosequencing, statistical association of individual TCRs with disease status, and machine learning. Of the roughly 410 genotyped donors, roughly 80% were placed in the genetic ancestry cluster associated with self-reported Caucasian donors. An earlier analysis of fewer than 750 of the donors used high-throughput TCR beta sequencing to judge whether each TCR beta V gene segment behaved as functional or pseudogenic. The T cell repertoires of under 700 subjects were profiled by immunosequencing and related to cytomegalovirus serostatus. Typing coverage varied by locus: about 620-640 donors for A, B, C, DRB1 and DQB1; roughly 560 for DQA1; more than 600 for DPA1; more than 450 for DPB1. Roughly 320 gigabases of sequencing data and approximately 91 million unique TCR sequences made up an early release that covered several hundred HLA-typed donors. Every repertoire in the discovery cohort had been generated on one and the same sequencing platform. Five DR-DQ haplotypes were handled as single units for association and clustering, since linkage in the cohort was strong. HLA typing covered class I and class II loci at four-digit resolution. Among over 350 genotyped donors of the cohort, an average of roughly 240,000 unique TCR beta nucleotide sequences were sequenced per donor, roughly a sixth of them non-productive. A separate validation cohort of approximately 120 different subjects was used in addition to the roughly 720-subject first cohort. Genome-wide SNP genotypes for about three fifths of the roughly 670 donors were used in a later genetic analysis, which treated that subset as a discovery cohort. The study aimed to test whether signatures of past pathogen exposure could be identified by cataloging public T cell receptors. Donor age, sex, ethnicity and CMV serostatus were compiled alongside the repertoire data. Rather than drawing on any new phenotypic data, the later analysis identified candidate immune exposures from TCR beta sequences and the way those sequences occurred across donors. The paper's findings and limits, for the study overall: Cytomegalovirus status was reported to be diagnosed by the classifier with high specificity and sensitivity in both the original and validation cohorts. When HLA alleles, especially DR and DQ, strongly co-occurred, attributing TCR associations to individual alleles was difficult. A later analysis found that TCR association rates varied across HLA loci, with DRB1 alleles showing the most associated TCRs and HLA-C alleles the fewest. Most TCR sequences were seen in very few donors, while some public TCRs were found in many individuals. Sequencing depth was assumed to be roughly uniform across donors in the presence/absence analyses, though that assumption may not hold. Correlated functional status among segregating V segments might be attributable to linkage disequilibrium, but an unknown experimental factor could not be ruled out. A later genetic analysis associated a missense DCLRE1C variant with V-gene and J-gene trimming of TCR beta chains, and an independent cohort replicated the association. A further reported finding was that TCR beta sequences accurately predicted the HLA-A and HLA-B alleles for most subjects in the first cohort. It was suggested by the authors that the approach could potentially be generalized to other disease states and immunological phenotypes. In a later analysis, most CMV-associated TCR beta chains were found to appear HLA-restricted, with HLA associations seemingly driven largely by CMV exposure. The only immune exposure information available for the cohort was CMV serostatus. A later analysis reported that several top co-occurrence clusters appeared linked to parvovirus B19, influenza, CMV and Epstein-Barr virus. Because counts were too low, about 15 rarely observed V segments, including chromosome 9 orphons, were left out of the earlier analysis of approximately 580 of the donors. A later analysis associated 15,000 or so TCR beta sequences with specific HLA alleles at a false discovery rate of 0.05. In this cohort, only TCR beta chains were sequenced, and detectable features were limited by the absence of alpha or paired-chain data. Because some donors lacked HLA typing at each locus, the association tests relied only on the typed subset. In vitro tests confirmed that a few of the cytomegalovirus-associated TCR beta chains recognize cytomegalovirus antigens. In the study, roughly 160 TCR beta chains were listed as associated with cytomegalovirus. According to a later genetic analysis, donors in an Asian-associated ancestry cluster had fewer N-insertions in productive TCRs than the approximately 690-donor mean. An earlier analysis of 587 of the donors showed that most TCR beta V segments appeared in productive rearrangements either about 90% or about 30% of the time, which broadly matched IMGT annotations. The 87-base-pair reads could not distinguish some IMGT-functional V segments, including TRBV6-2 and TRBV6-3, so those segments were excluded. A cluster of highly shared sequence variants was judged likely to be a technical artifact of the sequencing pipeline. In a later analysis, HLA-associated TCR beta chains were found to be more clonally expanded and to have lower generation probabilities than equally common non-associated chains.

The cohort was made up of 650 to 700 healthy bone marrow donors. All cohort members were sampled while nominally healthy, although unrecorded immune exposures were likely present. The donor was CMV seropositive and was included in the group of approximately 310 seropositive cohort members. Every donor gave a peripheral blood sample, and the peripheral blood mononuclear cells from that sample were used for TCR beta sequencing. The Qiagen DNeasy Blood Extraction Kit was used to extract genomic DNA from the blood cell samples. For this clone: Its antigen is currently not known. The record has no base qualities; no much larger clone is one base away.

The library was made by the immunoSEQ multiplex PCR assay. The multiplex PCR relied on a mix of 60 forward primers for TCR Vbeta segments and 13 reverse primers for TCR Jbeta segments. A multiplex PCR assay on genomic DNA amplified the CDR3 region of rearranged TCR beta genes. On the Illumina HiSeq System, the amplified TCR beta libraries were sequenced as 87-base-pair reads. The study's processing was this. A later analysis tallied roughly 78 million unique TCR beta chains across the 666 repertoires, and approximately 11 million of those chains were shared by two or more donors. Raw reads were error-corrected and collapsed into unique sequences with a nearest-neighbor algorithm that merged closely related sequences to remove PCR and sequencing errors. To assign V, D and J gene segments, CDR3 sequences were aligned to IMGT reference sequences. Each retained sequence needed at least a six-nucleotide match to both a V gene segment and a J gene segment. Rearrangements were called productive when the CDR3 lacked stop codons and stayed in frame with V and J; all others were non-productive. CDR3 was defined by IMGT convention, running from the second conserved V-encoded cysteine to the conserved J-encoded phenylalanine. The earlier analysis of roughly 590 of the donors excluded sequences that lacked an unambiguous match to a single V gene segment. In an earlier analysis of more than 500 of the donors, a V segment was called functional when productive rearrangements were above 56.7%, and segregating when the standard deviation between donors exceeded 5%. To diagnose cytomegalovirus status from the catalog of TCR beta chain sequences, a statistical classification framework was built. In a later analysis, V and J genes were assigned by comparing TCR nucleotide sequences against IMGT/GENE-DB human TR gene sequences. A later analysis assigned CDR3 sequences and most-parsimonious VDJ recombination scenarios with the TCRdist pipeline. A later analysis defined each TCR beta chain by its CDR3 amino acid sequence plus V-gene family, and excluded reads lacking a unique V-gene family. As a way to deal with suspected cross-contamination and a sequencing artifact, a later analysis dropped 450 to 600 nucleotide sequences that were highly shared and had low generation probability. A later analysis calculated a clonal expansion index for each public chain from normalized within-repertoire ranks of inferred template counts. A later analysis computed generation probabilities with a VDJ recombination model fitted to out-of-frame rearrangements, and checked the results against IGoR. In a later analysis, hypergeometric tests were used to score TCR-TCR, TCR-HLA and TCR-CMV co-occurrence, with a repertoire-size bias correction applied to TCR pairs. To estimate false discovery rates, a later analysis permuted the HLA or CMV assignments 20 times. A later analysis grouped co-occurring TCRs with DBSCAN, adding TCRdist sequence similarity when clustering within HLA-allele-positive subsets. For co-occurrence clustering, repertoires with fewer than 30,000 or more than 120,000 public chains were excluded, along with roughly 5 repertoires with anomalous nucleotide sharing. TCRdb took this table from immuneACCESS and kept in-frame rearrangements with V and J called. Such tables lack part of the clones; where checked against another copy, unresolved V genes explain under half of the gap, and the rest is unexplained. V, J and clone size were drawn from that table, and D and trimming were deduced from the DNA. The sample table contains about 60,000 clones; only one count was recorded for roughly 70% of them. 15% to 20% of the sample belongs to the ten largest clones.

The CDR3 has 13 amino acids, counting the end cysteine and phenylalanine. Only the CDR3 part of the read is kept: 39 bases, read in frame from the first base. Trimming removed 0 bases from V and 3 bases from J, leaving 6 bases between the germline ends. In the germline V gene, CDR1 corresponds to SGHRS and CDR2 to YFSETQ. The chain is made from TRBV5-1 and TRBJ1-2; a tentative D call is TRBD1 (5 bases match). The clonotype was recovered from a woman aged 60 to 75 in good health and CMV-seropositive. Sequences were obtained from PBMCs. The CDR3 protein: CASSLAGDYGYTF. In nucleotide form, the sequence is TGCGCCAGCAGCTTGGCGGGGGACTATGGCTACACCTTC.